This TCR beta chain derives from a study of identical twins. Study-level points and caveats: Out-of-frame TCR alpha sharing in monozygotic twins exceeded recombination model predictions. Insertions were reduced in abundant cord blood beta clonotypes but not in memory repertoires. Conclusions came from cross-sectional statistical analysis, not from following the same donors.

Template switching, a step in the protocol, added a universal primer site, and cDNA carried unique molecular identifiers. A single record per CDR3 protein comes from TCRdb applying MiXCR to the 5' RACE reads. The sample has 420,000 or so distinct CDR3 sequences, around a sixth seen once. Remarks on this clonotype: Its antigen remains unidentified.

The source is a man aged 50-59 years in good health. Specimen: naive T cells sorted from blood.

CDR3 in amino acids: CASSPRQGKGYEQYF. CDR3 DNA: TGTGCCAGCAGCCCCCGACAGGGAAAGGGCTACGAGCAGTACTTC. The chain recombines TRBV6-2 or TRBV6-3 with TRBJ2-7; 7 nucleotides match TRBD1. The CDR3 extends over 15 amino acids. V dropped 6 bases and J dropped 3; count of bases not matched to a gene: 11. Germline-derived CDR1 and CDR2 are MNHEY and SVGEGT.